One sample yielded the 16 T cell receptor beta chains listed below, sequenced in a study of CXCR3-negative and CXCR3-positive naive CD8 T cells. UMI labels and 5' RACE were used to prepare the TRB cDNA libraries. From its re-call of the 5' RACE reads, TCRdb lists each CDR3 protein once, without DNA. This table lists 20,000 to 25,000 distinct CDR3 sequences. The sequenced sample consisted of memory CD8+ T cells from blood. Receptors were obtained from a human donor in good health. Some clones in this sample may be carry-over from other donors' samples.

This sequence joins TRBV20-1 and TRBJ2-5; TCRdb's D gene call, TRBD2, goes unchecked for lack of DNA. CDR1 and CDR2 (germline): DFQATT, SNEGSKA (reference sequence). The CDR3 length is 16 residues. This CDR3 reads CSARGLASGSTETQYF.

According to its frequency, this clonotype is medium-sized. J is TRBJ2-7 and V is TRBV5-5; no DNA is available, so the TRBD2 call from TCRdb remains unchecked. The CDR3 spans 14 residues. CDR1 is SGHKS, CDR2 YYEKEE, per germline (reference sequence). CDR3: CASSPGTRRYEQYF. Full variable domain (outside the CDR3, taken from reference TRBV5-5 and TRBJ2-7): DAGVTQSPTHLIKTRGQQVTLRCSPISGHKSVSWYQQVLGQGPQFIFQYYEKEERGRGNFPDRFSARQFPNYSSELNVNALLLGDSALYLCASSPGTRRYEQYFGPGTRLTVT.

V is TRBV5-1 and J is TRBJ1-2; TCRdb returns TRBD1, unconfirmable since there is no DNA. The CDR3 runs 15 residues. Germline V gene data show CDR1 as SGHRS and CDR2 as YFSETQ. This CDR3 is CASGETGTGIYGYTF.

The chain joins TRBV7-2 to TRBJ2-5; TCRdb proposes TRBD2, but this gene call is untestable without DNA. CDR3 length: 18 amino acids. The germline CDR1 and CDR2 sequences are SGHTA and FQGNSA. The CDR3 loop is CASSLIAGASGGTKTQYF.

The chain uses TRBV4-3 and TRBJ2-1; TCRdb's D call, TRBD2, is unchecked because there is no DNA. This CDR3 region has 18 residues. The germline V gene encodes CDR1 LGHNA and CDR2 YSLEER. This CDR3 reads CASSQGGSGGAAYNEQFF.

This chain uses TRBV14 with TRBJ1-5; no DNA is available, so the TRBD1 call from TCRdb remains unchecked. There are 17 residues in the CDR3. Germline CDR1 SGHDN, CDR2 FVKESK. CDR3 sequence: CASSQDRPVGAGEPQHF.

J is TRBJ2-7 and V is TRBV29-1; TCRdb outputs TRBD1, but without DNA this stays unchecked. The CDR3 sequence is 14 residues long. Germline assignment: CDR1 SQVTM and CDR2 ANQGSEA. CDR3 sequence reads: CSVEGGDTTYEQYF.

The genes are TRBV7-2 and TRBJ1-1; without DNA, the TCRdb call of TRBD1 cannot be checked. From germline, CDR1 is SGHTA and CDR2 FQGNSA. The CDR3 length is 15 residues. The CDR3 here is CASSPISGGNTEAFF.

The chain uses TRBV20-1 and TRBJ2-5; TCRdb indicates TRBD2, and absent DNA this call remains unverified. Looked up from germline, CDR1 is DFQATT and CDR2 is SNEGSKA (reference sequence). This CDR3 has 15 amino acids. CDR3 protein: CSARELGLPFATQYF.

This chain uses TRBV7-9 with TRBJ2-3. CDR3 length equals 12 residues. Germline CDR1 and CDR2: SEHNR and FQNEAQ (reference sequence). The chain's CDR3 is CASSSYTDTQYF.

The gene calls are TRBV29-1 and TRBJ2-1; TCRdb's assignment of TRBD1 cannot be checked, as there is no DNA. The CDR3 extends over 19 amino acids. CDR1 SQVTM and CDR2 ANQGSEA come from the germline V gene. CDR3 sequence: CSVEAEAGFHQSSYNEQFF.

This rearrangement joins TRBV2 to TRBJ1-1. The CDR3 has 15 residues. Germline CDR1 SNHLY, CDR2 FYNNEI. The CDR3 sequence is CASSEGLATDTEAFF.

The chain uses TRBV20-1 and TRBJ2-7; with no DNA, the TCRdb D assignment of TRBD1 cannot be verified. This CDR3 is built from 13 residues. Germline CDR1 is DFQATT and CDR2 is SNEGSKA (reference sequence). CDR3: CSARDLDDSEQYF.

The V call is TRBV6-4, the J call TRBJ2-3; no DNA is available, so the TRBD1 call from TCRdb remains unchecked. Germline V gene sequence: CDR1 MRHNA, CDR2 SNTAGT. The CDR3 spans 17 residues. The CDR3 sequence is CASSDSTSGTPHIAQYF.

V is TRBV6-2 or TRBV6-3 and J is TRBJ2-7. Germline V gives CDR1 MNHEY, CDR2 SVGEGT. The CDR3 is 12 amino acids. CDR3 sequence: CASSYSLGEQYF.

The chain combines TRBV6-2 or TRBV6-3 with TRBJ2-5; checking the TCRdb D call of TRBD2 is not possible without DNA. The V gene's germline CDR1 is MNHEY and CDR2 SVGEGT. This CDR3 contains 18 residues. CDR3 amino acids: CASSLYHHFGGGNETQYF.